These 22 T cell receptor beta chains were sequenced from one sample in a study of T cell responses to AZD1222 COVID-19 vaccine. Sequencing used immunoSEQ multiplex PCR; TCRdb keeps in-frame clones, though not all of them. The table records some 100,000 clones, approximately 90% of them present only once. This material consisted of peripheral blood, taken on day 0 of AZD1222 vaccination. These receptors all stem from an adult in good health.

V gene TRBV5-6 combines with J gene TRBJ1-2, with a weak D call TRBD1 (6 bases). CDR1 SGHDT and CDR2 YYEEEE come from the germline V gene. Deletions cut 4 bases from V and 0 bases from J, with 19 bases between. This CDR3 is 17 amino acids long. The CDR3 DNA reads TGTGCCAGCAGCGAAACAGGGCCCCAAAGAGCTAACTATGGCTACACCTTC. Encoded protein: CASSETGPQRANYGYTF.

This chain links TRBV7-9 with TRBJ1-4; the D gene is possibly TRBD1 (6 bases). Looked up from germline, CDR1 is SEHNR and CDR2 is FQNEAQ (reference sequence). The germline V and J ends were trimmed by 0 bases and 5 bases, with 10 bases remaining between them. The CDR3 spans 15 residues. CDR3 region: CASSLARTENEKLFF. CDR3 in DNA: TGTGCCAGCAGCTTAGCGAGGACAGAAAATGAAAAACTGTTTTTT.

Here the CDR3 reads CATSRPTGGAFYNEQFF. CDR3 DNA: TGTGCCACCAGCAGACCCACCGGGGGGGCTTTTTACAATGAGCAGTTCTTC. The gene calls are TRBV15 and TRBJ2-1; 8 bases match TRBD2. The CDR3 consists of 17 residues. The germline gives CDR1 LNHNV, CDR2 YYDKDF (reference sequence). Trimming removed 2 bases from V and 4 bases from J; junction bases left unmatched: 10. The whole variable domain, remainder taken from reference TRBV15 and TRBJ2-1, is DAMVIQNPRYQVTQFGKPVTLSCSQTLNHNVMYWYQQKSSQAPKLLFHYYDKDFNNEADTPDNFQSRRPNTSFCFLDIRSPGLGDTAMYLCATSRPTGGAFYNEQFFGPGTRLTVL.

The chain is built from TRBV5-1 and TRBJ2-1; unclear D gene. There are 13 residues in the CDR3. Germline assignment: CDR1 SGHRS and CDR2 YFSETQ. V was clipped by 1 base and J by 5 bases, with 7 bases between them. For the CDR3, the DNA is TGCGCCAGCAGCTTGCGGCAGAACAATGAGCAGTTCTTC. It is translated as CASSLRQNNEQFF.

The chain carries TRBV7-7 and TRBJ1-4, with D uncertain. The V gene lost 6 bases and the J gene lost 7 bases, with 12 bases spanning the gap. Germline V gives CDR1 SSHAT, CDR2 FNYEAQ (reference sequence). The CDR3 covers 13 residues. The CDR3 region is CASSSKGAEKLFF. DNA of the CDR3: TGTGCCAGCAGTTCCAAGGGAGCTGAAAAACTGTTTTTT.

The chain has TRBV19 and TRBJ2-1; D uncertain. The CDR3 covers 15 residues. V lost 6 bases to trimming and J lost 1 base, with 13 bases between them. Germline CDR1 and CDR2: LNHDA and SQIVND (reference sequence). CDR3 DNA sequence: TGTGCCAGTAGCAAGTCATGGGATTCCTACAATGAGCAGTTCTTC. Its translation is CASSKSWDSYNEQFF.

CDR3 residues: CASSLSGQGGYGYTF. CDR3 bases: TGTGCCAGCAGCTTGAGCGGACAGGGAGGCTATGGCTACACCTTC. The chain employs TRBV5-4 and TRBJ1-2; 8 nucleotides match TRBD1. From germline, CDR1 is SGHNT and CDR2 YYREEE (reference sequence). Trimming took 1 base from V and 4 from J; bases not matched to a gene: 6. This CDR3 comprises 15 residues.

The rearrangement links TRBV5-5 to TRBJ1-6; 9 positions match TRBD1. J lost 9 bases, V lost 9 bases, and 10 bases had no gene match. The CDR3 totals 14 residues. The germline V gene has CDR1 SGHKS and CDR2 YYEKEE (reference sequence). CDR3 coding DNA: TGTGCCACAAATCGGGACAGGGTGACTTCACCCCTCCACTTT. Its translation: CATNRDRVTSPLHF.

The rearrangement links TRBV6-6 to TRBJ1-4, with D unclear. The germline V gene has CDR1 MNHNY and CDR2 SVGAGI (reference sequence). This CDR3 is built from 12 residues. Trimming left V 7 bases short and J 11 bases short, with 14 bases between. CDR3 protein: CASNPWNDKLFF. CDR3 coding DNA: TGTGCCAGCAACCCGTGGAACGATAAACTGTTTTTT.

The chain carries TRBV27 and TRBJ2-7; D may be TRBD2 (7 bases). The length of the CDR3 is 14 residues. V was shortened by 3 bases and J by 0 bases, with 9 bases between the two germline ends. The V gene's germline CDR1 is MNHEY and CDR2 SMNVEV (reference sequence). The chain's CDR3 is CASSFGGHSYEQYF. The DNA of the CDR3 is TGTGCCAGCAGTTTCGGGGGGCACTCCTACGAGCAGTACTTC.

The chain uses TRBV18 and TRBJ2-1; D perhaps matches TRBD2 (6 bases). Trimming stripped 6 bases from V and 5 bases from J, with 14 bases between. The CDR3 covers 14 residues. In germline, CDR1 is KGHSH, CDR2 LQKENI. The CDR3 coding sequence is TGTGCCAGCTCCGGTCCTCGGGAGAACAATGAGCAGTTCTTC. It codes for CASSGPRENNEQFF.

The chain carries TRBV6-5 and TRBJ2-3, with 7 bases fitting TRBD2. Germline trimming cut 3 bases from V and 0 bases from J; bases unmatched to any gene: 3. Germline CDR1 is MNHEY and CDR2 is SVGAGI. The CDR3 totals 15 residues. CDR3: CASSYSGLSTDTQYF. In DNA form, the CDR3 reads TGTGCCAGCAGTTATAGCGGGCTTAGCACAGATACGCAGTATTTT.

This chain joins TRBV7-3 and TRBJ2-1; perhaps D is TRBD1 or TRBD2 (7 bases each). The CDR3 contains 15 residues. Germline V lookup: CDR1 SGHTA, CDR2 FQGTGA. The V gene lost 4 bases and the J gene lost 2 bases, with 12 bases spanning the gap. CDR3 in amino acids: CASSSAGGAYNEQFF. CDR3 bases: TGTGCCAGCAGCTCGGCAGGGGGGGCCTACAATGAGCAGTTCTTC.

The chain uses TRBV13 and TRBJ2-7; 10 bases line up with TRBD2. Per germline, CDR1 PRHDT and CDR2 FYEKMQ (reference sequence). This CDR3 contains 15 residues. V shed 5 bases, J shed 6 bases, and the junction held 10 bases outside the gene matches. The CDR3 spells CASSLQGAGGREQYF. CDR3 sequence (DNA): TGTGCCAGCAGCCTCCAGGGAGCGGGGGGGCGCGAGCAGTACTTC. Together with reference TRBV13 and TRBJ2-7, the CDR3 gives the full variable domain: AAGVIQSPRHLIKEKRETATLKCYPIPRHDTVYWYQQGPGQDPQFLISFYEKMQSDKGSIPDRFSAQQFSDYHSELNMSSLELGDSALYFCASSLQGAGGREQYFGPGTRLTVT.

The J gene is TRBJ1-1, the V gene TRBV7-3; D possibly corresponds to TRBD1 (5 bases). V was cut by 5 bases and J by 2 bases, with 15 bases left in between. Germline-derived CDR1 and CDR2 are SGHTA and FQGTGA. CDR3 length equals 15 residues. The CDR3: CASSPQRGKNTEAFF. The CDR3 region has the DNA TGTGCCAGCAGCCCCCAACGGGGGAAAAACACTGAAGCTTTCTTT.

V and J are TRBV28 and TRBJ1-1; D not certain. The CDR3 consists of 15 residues. CDR1 is MDHEN and CDR2 is SYDVKM in the germline V gene. The V and J ends lost 2 bases and 2 bases respectively, with 12 bases between them. In nucleotides, the CDR3 is TGTGCCAGCAGTTTACCCATCCCCCTAAACACTGAAGCTTTCTTT. Protein product: CASSLPIPLNTEAFF.

This chain joins TRBV9 and TRBJ2-7, with D perhaps TRBD1 or TRBD2 (5 bases each). V was shortened by 5 bases and J by 0 bases, with 12 bases between the two germline ends. The CDR3 is 14 residues long. Germline loops: CDR1 SGDLS, CDR2 YYNGEE. For the CDR3, the DNA is TGTGCCAGCAGGGGGACGGCGAGCTCCTACGAGCAGTACTTC. Its protein product is CASRGTASSYEQYF.

The chain combines TRBV5-1 with TRBJ2-4, with 10 bases aligning to TRBD1. The CDR3 contains 14 residues. V shed 4 bases, J shed 10 bases, and the junction held 8 bases outside the gene matches. CDR1 is SGHRS and CDR2 is YFSETQ in the germline V gene. CDR3 loop: CASSKGTGVDIQYF. CDR3 in DNA: TGCGCCAGCAGCAAAGGGACAGGGGTGGATATTCAGTACTTC.

The chain is built from TRBV2 and TRBJ1-3; D gene uncertain. Trimming took 0 bases from V and 3 from J, leaving 9 bases between them. This CDR3 contains 15 residues. From germline, CDR1 is SNHLY and CDR2 FYNNEI. The CDR3 reads CASSEALRVGNTIYF. CDR3 in DNA: TGTGCCAGCAGTGAAGCGCTTCGGGTTGGAAACACCATATATTTT.

The J gene is TRBJ2-7, the V gene TRBV5-4; D may match TRBD1 or TRBD2 (5 bases each). This CDR3 is built from 16 residues. The V gene's germline CDR1 is SGHNT and CDR2 YYREEE (reference sequence). V was pared by 3 bases and J by 4 bases, with 20 bases between. CDR3 DNA sequence: TGTGCCAGCAGCTCGAGAGGGAAGGGGAATACGTACGAGCAGTACTTC. Translating it yields CASSSRGKGNTYEQYF. The full variable domain, rest sourced from reference TRBV5-4 and TRBJ2-7, is ETGVTQSPTHLIKTRGQQVTLRCSSQSGHNTVSWYQQALGQGPQFIFQYYREEENGRGNFPPRFSGLQFPNYSSELNVNALELDDSALYLCASSSRGKGNTYEQYFGPGTRLTVT.

This chain joins TRBV4-3 and TRBJ1-6; D ambiguous. The V end lost 0 bases, the J end lost 5 bases, and 11 bases lay between the germline ends. The CDR3 consists of 16 residues. Germline lookup yields CDR1 LGHNA and CDR2 YSLEER. This chain's CDR3 is CASSQDVWGNNSPLHF. CDR3 DNA: TGCGCCAGCAGCCAAGATGTCTGGGGAAATAATTCACCCCTCCACTTT.

The chain links TRBV9 to TRBJ1-6; D gene ambiguous. The germline V gene encodes CDR1 SGDLS and CDR2 YYNGEE. Trimming left V 2 bases short and J 8 bases short, with 14 bases between. CDR3 size: 15 residues. CDR3 bases: TGTGCCAGCAGCGTCTTTGGAGGGAGGGATTCACCCCTCCACTTT. Amino acid sequence: CASSVFGGRDSPLHF.